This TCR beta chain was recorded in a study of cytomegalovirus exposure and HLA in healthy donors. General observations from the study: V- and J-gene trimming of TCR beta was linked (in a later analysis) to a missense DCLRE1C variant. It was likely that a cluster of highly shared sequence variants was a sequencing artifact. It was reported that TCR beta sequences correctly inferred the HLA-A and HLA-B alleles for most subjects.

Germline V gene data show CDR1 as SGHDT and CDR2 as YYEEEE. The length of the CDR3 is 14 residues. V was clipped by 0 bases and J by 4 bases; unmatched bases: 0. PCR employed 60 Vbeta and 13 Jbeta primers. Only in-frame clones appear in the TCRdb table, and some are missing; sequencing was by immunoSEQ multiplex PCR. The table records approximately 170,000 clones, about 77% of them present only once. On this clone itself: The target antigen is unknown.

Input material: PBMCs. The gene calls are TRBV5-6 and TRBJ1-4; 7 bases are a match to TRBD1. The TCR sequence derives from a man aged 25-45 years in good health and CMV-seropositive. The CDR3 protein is CASSLGDSNEKLFF. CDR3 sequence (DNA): TGTGCCAGCAGCTTGGGGGACAGTAATGAAAAACTGTTTTTT.